These T cell receptor beta chains were read from a single sample in a study of early T cells in non-severe SARS-CoV-2 infection. In TCRdb, the 5' RACE reads were re-called with MiXCR into one record per CDR3 protein. The top ten hold approximately 17% of the sample, which has 50,000 to 65,000 distinct CDR3 sequences, 20% to 25% seen once. This sample comprised whole blood, obtained at baseline. The receptors come from an adult who was a healthcare worker with PCR-confirmed SARS-CoV-2 infection or an uninfected control (not recorded which). Each CDR3 is given with its conserved first and last residue. The order of the fields is V gene, clone size, J gene, CDR3 protein. Size tells how often a clone was seen (once, few, many) or the class of an expanded clone, and some rows leave it out.

v_gene: TRBV6-1; abundance: few; j_gene: TRBJ2-4; CDR3aa: CASSVSDVAKNIQYF
v_gene: TRBV30; abundance: many; j_gene: TRBJ2-3; CDR3aa: CAWSSWGRGTDTQYF
v_gene: TRBV12-3/TRBV12-4; abundance: many; j_gene: TRBJ1-6; CDR3aa: CASRPGTAESPLHF
v_gene: TRBV2; abundance: few; j_gene: TRBJ2-5; CDR3aa: CASKPAGGRETQYF
v_gene: TRBV27; abundance: medium-sized; j_gene: TRBJ2-7; CDR3aa: CASSWDRGHEQYF
v_gene: TRBV5-1; abundance: .; j_gene: TRBJ2-5; CDR3aa: CASSFGQEIQETQYF
v_gene: TRBV5-1; abundance: .; j_gene: TRBJ1-1; CDR3aa: CASSLDGGVNTEAFF
v_gene: TRBV5-1; abundance: .; j_gene: TRBJ2-7; CDR3aa: CASSPRPGGNDQYF
v_gene: TRBV29-1; abundance: .; j_gene: TRBJ1-1; CDR3aa: CSVEGEAFF
v_gene: TRBV29-1; abundance: .; j_gene: TRBJ2-3; CDR3aa: CSVGPGSSTDTQYF
v_gene: TRBV6-6; abundance: .; j_gene: TRBJ1-5; CDR3aa: CASSYGQGGNQPQHF
v_gene: TRBV12-3/TRBV12-4; abundance: .; j_gene: TRBJ2-3; CDR3aa: CASSSRLADITDTQYF
v_gene: TRBV9; abundance: few; j_gene: TRBJ1-2; CDR3aa: CASSVDAEAFYGYTF
v_gene: TRBV27; abundance: few; j_gene: TRBJ1-4; CDR3aa: CASSFRTPRKNEKLFF
v_gene: TRBV6-5; abundance: few; j_gene: TRBJ1-2; CDR3aa: CASRRGGRDRIYGYTF
v_gene: TRBV7-2; abundance: .; j_gene: TRBJ2-1; CDR3aa: CASRQTSGGASLYNEQFF
v_gene: TRBV7-9; abundance: .; j_gene: TRBJ2-5; CDR3aa: CASSFLEETQYF
v_gene: TRBV7-7; abundance: many; j_gene: TRBJ2-5; CDR3aa: CASSPVRQETQYF
v_gene: TRBV6-5; abundance: .; j_gene: TRBJ2-5; CDR3aa: CASSERGGKTQYF
v_gene: TRBV18; abundance: .; j_gene: TRBJ2-7; CDR3aa: CASSPEWGLSSYEQYF
v_gene: TRBV20-1; abundance: many; j_gene: TRBJ2-7; CDR3aa: CSAQLAGSYEQYF
v_gene: TRBV20-1; abundance: .; j_gene: TRBJ1-2; CDR3aa: CSVTGTANYGYTF
v_gene: TRBV20-1; abundance: .; j_gene: TRBJ2-5; CDR3aa: CSAGRAEETQYF
v_gene: TRBV7-2; abundance: few; j_gene: TRBJ2-1; CDR3aa: CAGSLMRGSYNEQFF
v_gene: TRBV27; abundance: .; j_gene: TRBJ1-1; CDR3aa: CASSPGYLNTEAFF
v_gene: TRBV3-1; abundance: few; j_gene: TRBJ2-3; CDR3aa: CASSQDSSSGDTQYF
v_gene: TRBV7-8; abundance: few; j_gene: TRBJ2-2; CDR3aa: CAIYFFRSGTGELFF
v_gene: TRBV27; abundance: .; j_gene: TRBJ1-6; CDR3aa: CASSFGRDRGYNSPLHF
v_gene: TRBV7-3; abundance: .; j_gene: TRBJ1-1; CDR3aa: CASSFGVTEAFF
v_gene: TRBV5-4; abundance: few; j_gene: TRBJ2-7; CDR3aa: CASSPGTGVYEQYF
v_gene: TRBV7-9; abundance: few; j_gene: TRBJ1-1; CDR3aa: CASSLQGAMNTEAFF
v_gene: TRBV7-9; abundance: many; j_gene: TRBJ1-2; CDR3aa: CASSPAGGYGYTF
v_gene: TRBV5-4; abundance: .; j_gene: TRBJ2-5; CDR3aa: CASSMGQAYQETQYF